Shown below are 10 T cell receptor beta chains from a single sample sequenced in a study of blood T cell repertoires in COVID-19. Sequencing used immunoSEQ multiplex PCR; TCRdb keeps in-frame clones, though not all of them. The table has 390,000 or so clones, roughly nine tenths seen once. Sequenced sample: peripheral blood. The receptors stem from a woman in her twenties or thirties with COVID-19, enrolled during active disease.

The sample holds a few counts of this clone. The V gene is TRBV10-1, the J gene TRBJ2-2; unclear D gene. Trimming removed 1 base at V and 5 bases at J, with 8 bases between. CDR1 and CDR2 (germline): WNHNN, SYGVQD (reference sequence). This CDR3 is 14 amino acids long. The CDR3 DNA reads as TGCGCCAGCAGTGAGTTCGCGGTAACCGGGGAGCTGTTTTTT. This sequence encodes CASSEFAVTGELFF.

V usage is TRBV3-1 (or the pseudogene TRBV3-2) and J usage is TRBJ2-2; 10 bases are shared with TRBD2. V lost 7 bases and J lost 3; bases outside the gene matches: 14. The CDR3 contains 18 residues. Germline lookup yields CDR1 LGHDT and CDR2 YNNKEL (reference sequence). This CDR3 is CASTPLVGLAGDTGELFF. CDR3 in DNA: TGTGCCAGCACGCCTCTGGTCGGGCTAGCGGGAGACACCGGGGAGCTGTTTTTT.

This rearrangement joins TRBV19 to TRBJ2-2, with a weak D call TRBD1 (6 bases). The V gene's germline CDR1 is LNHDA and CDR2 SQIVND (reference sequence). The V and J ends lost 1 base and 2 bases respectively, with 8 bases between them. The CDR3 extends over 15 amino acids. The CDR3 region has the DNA TGTGCCAGTAGTATAGGGACAGTAAACACCGGGGAGCTGTTTTTT. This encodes CASSIGTVNTGELFF.

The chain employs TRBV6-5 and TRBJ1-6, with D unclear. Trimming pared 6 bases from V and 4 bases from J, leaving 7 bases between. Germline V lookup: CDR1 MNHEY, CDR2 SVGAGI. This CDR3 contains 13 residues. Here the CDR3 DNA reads TGTGCCAGCAGCCCCAATTATAATTCACCCCTCCACTTT. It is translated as CASSPNYNSPLHF.

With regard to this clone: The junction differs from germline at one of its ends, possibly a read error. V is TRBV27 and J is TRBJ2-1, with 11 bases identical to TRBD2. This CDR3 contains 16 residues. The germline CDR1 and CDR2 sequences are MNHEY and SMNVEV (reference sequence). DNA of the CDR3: TGTGCCAGCAGGACTATAGCGGGAGGGTCCTTCAATGAGCAGTTCTTC. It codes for CASRTIAGGSFNEQFF.

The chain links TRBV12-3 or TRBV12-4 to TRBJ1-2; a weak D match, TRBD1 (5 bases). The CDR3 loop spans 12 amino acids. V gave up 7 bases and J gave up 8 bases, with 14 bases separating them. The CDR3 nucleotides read TGTGCCAGCATCCTCGGGGGAGGGGGCTACACCTTC. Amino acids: CASILGGGGYTF.

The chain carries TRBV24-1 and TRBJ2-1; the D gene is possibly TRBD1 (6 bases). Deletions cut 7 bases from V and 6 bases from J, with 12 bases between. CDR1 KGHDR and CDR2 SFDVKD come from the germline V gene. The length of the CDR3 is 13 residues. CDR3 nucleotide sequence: TGTGCCACCAGGGACAGTAATACCAATGAGCAGTTCTTC. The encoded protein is CATRDSNTNEQFF.

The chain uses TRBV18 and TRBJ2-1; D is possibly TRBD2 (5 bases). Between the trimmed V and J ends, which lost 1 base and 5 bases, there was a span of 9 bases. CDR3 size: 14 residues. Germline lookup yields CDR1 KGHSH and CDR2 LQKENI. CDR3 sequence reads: CASSPQTRDNEQFF. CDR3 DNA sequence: TGTGCCAGCTCACCACAAACTAGGGACAATGAGCAGTTCTTC.

In nucleotides, the CDR3 is TGTGCCAGCAGCCCACAGGGGGCGGCGGGAAGCCAGCAGTTCTTC. Translated, it gives CASSPQGAAGSQQFF. The V call is TRBV11-2, the J call TRBJ2-1; 9 bases align to TRBD1. The trim removed 5 bases at V and 11 bases at J, leaving 13 bases unmatched. This CDR3 comprises 15 residues. Germline CDR1 is SGHAT and CDR2 is FQNNGV.

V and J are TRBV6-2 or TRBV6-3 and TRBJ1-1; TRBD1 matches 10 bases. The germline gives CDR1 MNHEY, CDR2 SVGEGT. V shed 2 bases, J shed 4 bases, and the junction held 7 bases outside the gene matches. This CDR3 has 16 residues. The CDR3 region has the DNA TGTGCCAGCAGTTACGGAGGACAGGGGGGGGGCACTGAAGCTTTCTTT. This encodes CASSYGGQGGGTEAFF.